These 21 T cell receptor beta chains share one sample of origin, sequenced in a study of blood T cell repertoires in COVID-19. Assay used: immunoSEQ multiplex PCR; TCRdb lists only in-frame clones, some missing. The sample has 200,000 to 250,000 clones; roughly 85% are singletons. Material for sequencing was PBMCs or T cells enriched from blood (not recorded which). Every receptor here comes from a middle-aged man who had recovered from COVID-19.

The rearrangement uses TRBV3-1 (or the pseudogene TRBV3-2) and TRBJ1-1, with D hard to call. The V gene lost 4 bases and the J gene lost 2 bases, with 20 bases spanning the gap. This CDR3 is 17 amino acids long. Germline V gene lookup returns CDR1 LGHDT and CDR2 YNNKEL (reference sequence). DNA for the CDR3: TGTGCCAGCAGCCGTGGAACGGCGGGCGGTAGAAACACTGAAGCTTTCTTT. Residues: CASSRGTAGGRNTEAFF.

This clone was picked up one time. This chain connects TRBV5-4 to TRBJ1-1; D gene uncertain. CDR1 and CDR2 from the germline V gene are SGHNT and YYREEE (reference sequence). Trimming cost V 1 base and J 1 base, with 8 bases left between them. The CDR3 is 14 residues long. The CDR3 DNA reads as TGTGCCAGCAGCTTGCCTCCACAGAACACTGAAGCTTTCTTT. Its protein product is CASSLPPQNTEAFF.

The chain uses TRBV5-1 and TRBJ2-1; 11 bases align to TRBD2. V shed 2 bases and J 5 bases; nucleotides not matched to a gene: 6. The CDR3 sequence is 16 residues long. Germline-derived CDR1 and CDR2 are SGHRS and YFSETQ. The CDR3 reads CASSLYGTSGHNEQFF. CDR3 in DNA: TGCGCCAGCAGCTTATACGGGACTAGCGGCCACAATGAGCAGTTCTTC.

The chain couples TRBV5-6 to TRBJ2-3; 9 bases line up with TRBD1. The CDR3 has 15 amino acids. V shed 2 bases and J 4 bases; nucleotides not matched to a gene: 5. The germline CDR1 and CDR2 sequences are SGHDT and YYEEEE. CDR3 amino acids: CASSFGTGLPDTQYF. The CDR3 DNA reads as TGTGCCAGCAGCTTCGGGACAGGGCTGCCAGATACGCAGTATTTT.

The gene calls are TRBV5-6 and TRBJ2-2; D possibly corresponds to TRBD2 (6 bases). V was shortened by 4 bases and J by 1 base, with 8 bases between the two germline ends. Germline CDR1 reads SGHDT; CDR2 reads YYEEEE. The CDR3 runs to 14 residues. CDR3 loop: CASSTGLNTGELFF. The CDR3 DNA reads as TGTGCCAGCAGCACGGGACTGAACACCGGGGAGCTGTTTTTT.

The gene calls are TRBV28 and TRBJ1-1, with 9 bases identical to TRBD1. Germline loops: CDR1 MDHEN, CDR2 SYDVKM. The V and J ends lost 5 bases and 14 bases, in that order; junction bases with no gene match: 18. The CDR3 length is 15 residues. Here the CDR3 DNA reads TGTGCCAGCAGTGCCCCCGGGACAGGGACCCCAAACGTCTTCTTT. As protein: CASSAPGTGTPNVFF.

The CDR3 spells CASSLVGALSGNTIYF. The DNA for the CDR3 is TGTGCCAGCAGCTTAGTAGGGGCCCTCTCTGGAAACACCATATATTTT. This chain uses TRBV13 with TRBJ1-3; maybe TRBD1 (5 bases). The CDR3 has 16 residues. Trimming pared 1 base from V and 0 bases from J, leaving 10 bases between. Per germline, CDR1 PRHDT and CDR2 FYEKMQ (reference sequence).

The rearrangement uses TRBV7-2 and TRBJ2-7; D possibly corresponds to TRBD2 (5 bases). The CDR3 runs to 12 residues. The germline V gene encodes CDR1 SGHTA and CDR2 FQGNSA. Trimming stripped 4 bases from V and 6 bases from J, with 10 bases between. The CDR3 reads CASSSLAPEQYF. CDR3 nucleotide sequence: TGTGCCAGCAGCTCTCTAGCTCCCGAGCAGTACTTC.

The chain employs TRBV4-3 and TRBJ2-3; 9 bases align to TRBD2. This CDR3 is 15 amino acids long. With 1 base clipped from V and 3 bases from J, the junction kept 2 bases outside the gene matches. CDR1 is LGHNA and CDR2 is YSLEER in the germline V gene. In DNA form, the CDR3 reads TGCGCCAGCAGCCAAGGTAGCGGGAGAACAGATACGCAGTATTTT. The encoded protein is CASSQGSGRTDTQYF.

This chain joins TRBV2 and TRBJ1-2; the match to TRBD1 covers 7 bases. The V gene's germline CDR1 is SNHLY and CDR2 FYNNEI. Losses at the gene ends were 8 bases for V and 2 bases for J; bases not matched to a gene: 5. The CDR3 has 13 residues. CDR3 in amino acids: CASGDSHNYGYTF. CDR3 nucleotides: TGTGCCAGCGGGGACAGCCACAACTATGGCTACACCTTC.

CDR3 sequence reads: CASNFGVETQYF. CDR3 nucleotides: TGTGCCAGCAATTTCGGGGTAGAGACCCAGTACTTC. The V call is TRBV2, the J call TRBJ2-5; D might be TRBD2 (5 bases). The CDR3 has 12 amino acids. Germline CDR1 reads SNHLY; CDR2 reads FYNNEI. V lost 7 bases and J lost 4, with 10 bases in between.

Here the CDR3 DNA reads TGTGCCAGCAGTCTTACAGGTTATGGCTACACCTTC. Its protein is CASSLTGYGYTF. The rearrangement joins TRBV6-5 to TRBJ1-2, with D perhaps TRBD1 (5 bases). The CDR3 is made up of 12 amino acids. V was trimmed by 5 bases and J by 5 bases, leaving 9 bases between them. Germline CDR1 is MNHEY and CDR2 is SVGAGI.

The chain recombines TRBV7-2 with TRBJ2-3; the match to TRBD2 covers 8 bases. This CDR3 is 15 amino acids long. V was clipped by 4 bases and J by 3 bases; unmatched bases: 6. Germline CDR1 SGHTA, CDR2 FQGNSA. CDR3 coding DNA: TGTGCCAGCAGCTCTAAGCGGGAGTGGACAGATACGCAGTATTTT. It yields the protein CASSSKREWTDTQYF.

This clone occurred once. The chain is built from TRBV28 and TRBJ1-5; D is unclear. Trimming stripped 5 bases from V and 5 bases from J, with 7 bases between. Germline CDR1 is MDHEN and CDR2 is SYDVKM. The CDR3 loop spans 12 amino acids. The CDR3 coding sequence is TGTGCCAGCAGTCCCCTTGATCAGCCCCAGCATTTT. Its protein is CASSPLDQPQHF.

The CDR3 DNA reads TGTGCCAGCATCTCGCGGACAGGCTACTCTAACGAGCAGTACTTC. Protein: CASISRTGYSNEQYF. This sequence joins TRBV27 and TRBJ2-7; 7 bases are shared with TRBD1. This CDR3 region has 15 residues. In germline, CDR1 is MNHEY, CDR2 SMNVEV (reference sequence). Trimming removed 7 bases from V and 5 bases from J; junction bases left unmatched: 14.

The gene calls are TRBV27 and TRBJ2-7; 8 nucleotides agree with TRBD2. CDR3 length: 17 residues. Germline CDR1 is MNHEY and CDR2 is SMNVEV (reference sequence). V gave up 4 bases and J gave up 3 bases; unmatched junction bases: 14. The CDR3 region is CASSSLTSARGIYEQYF. CDR3 nucleotide sequence: TGTGCCAGCAGTTCCCTGACTAGCGCCCGAGGTATCTACGAGCAGTACTTC.

This chain connects TRBV7-8 to TRBJ2-1; 7 positions match TRBD1. Germline CDR1 is SGHVS and CDR2 is FQNEAQ. V dropped 5 bases and J dropped 14; count of bases not matched to a gene: 12. CDR3 length: 13 residues. The CDR3 protein is CASSQGVWDRKFF. The CDR3 DNA follows: TGTGCCAGCAGCCAAGGGGTATGGGACAGAAAGTTCTTC.

The chain employs TRBV7-3 and TRBJ1-2, with 11 bases matching TRBD1. This CDR3 comprises 15 residues. Germline V lookup: CDR1 SGHTA, CDR2 FQGTGA. Trimming at V came to 5 bases and at J to 7 bases, leaving 9 bases not matched to a gene. In DNA, the CDR3 is TGTGCCAGCAGCCGCGGAGGGACAGGGGGTTTTGGCTACACCTTC. This translates into CASSRGGTGGFGYTF.

The chain links TRBV7-8 to TRBJ2-7; D may be TRBD1 (5 bases). This CDR3 has 16 amino acids. Between the trimmed V and J ends, which lost 5 bases and 3 bases, there was a span of 20 bases. CDR1 and CDR2 from the germline V gene are SGHVS and FQNEAQ. As DNA, the CDR3 is TGTGCCAGCAGCCCCCAGGGAACTACCGCTAACTACGAGCAGTACTTC. Translating gives CASSPQGTTANYEQYF.

J is TRBJ1-5 and V is TRBV5-1; TRBD1 agrees at 7 bases. Germline values: CDR1 SGHRS, CDR2 YFSETQ. Trimming at V came to 5 bases and at J to 2 bases, leaving 10 bases not matched to a gene. The CDR3 has 16 amino acids. The CDR3 DNA follows: TGCGCCAGCAGTCCTCAGGGGGGAATAGGCAATCAGCCCCAGCATTTT. Protein: CASSPQGGIGNQPQHF.

This clone was detected only a few times. The J gene is TRBJ2-1, the V gene TRBV3-1 (or the pseudogene TRBV3-2); a weak D match, TRBD1 (6 bases). Trimming cost V 4 bases and J 7 bases, with 17 bases left between them. This CDR3 region has 15 residues. The germline CDR1 and CDR2 sequences are LGHDT and YNNKEL (reference sequence). For the CDR3, the DNA is TGTGCCAGCAGCCCCGGCGGCAGGGGTAGGAATGAGCAGTTCTTC. It codes for CASSPGGRGRNEQFF.